Below are 28 T cell receptor beta chains sequenced from a single sample in a study of blood T cell repertoires in COVID-19. Profiled with immunoSEQ multiplex PCR; TCRdb holds only in-frame clones, not every one. The sample records about 70,000 clones, about 90% being singletons. Sample: peripheral blood. The origin of the receptors is a human donor in a cohort sampled during active COVID-19.

This chain connects TRBV6-1 to TRBJ1-2; D is perhaps TRBD1 (6 bases). Germline CDR1 is MNHNS and CDR2 is SASEGT. The CDR3 has 14 amino acids. Trimming took 2 bases from V and 4 from J, leaving 11 bases between them. The CDR3 protein is CASSERQGFYGYTF. The CDR3 DNA reads as TGTGCCAGCAGTGAACGGCAGGGGTTCTATGGCTACACCTTC.

Only one count was recorded for this clone. The chain couples TRBV12-3 or TRBV12-4 to TRBJ2-7, with a weak D call TRBD2 (5 bases). The CDR3 is 13 amino acids. Trimming took off 3 bases at V and 8 bases at J, with 14 bases between the two ends. The chain's CDR3 is CASSLAPTGKQYF. In DNA form, the CDR3 reads TGTGCCAGCAGTTTGGCACCAACCGGGAAGCAGTACTTC.

This chain connects TRBV3-1 (or the pseudogene TRBV3-2) to TRBJ2-3; 7 bases are shared with TRBD2. The germline CDR1 and CDR2 sequences are LGHDT and YNNKEL (reference sequence). The CDR3 covers 17 residues. Unmatched junction bases numbered 10, after V lost 2 bases and J lost 2 bases. CDR3 nucleotides: TGTGCCAGCAGCCAATCCTGGCGGGGGACCGACACAGATACGCAGTATTTT. As protein: CASSQSWRGTDTDTQYF.

The chain combines TRBV28 with TRBJ2-5; D is ambiguous. This CDR3 is 13 amino acids long. Trimming took off 2 bases at V and 3 bases at J, with 7 bases between the two ends. Per germline, CDR1 MDHEN and CDR2 SYDVKM. CDR3 nucleotide sequence: TGTGCCAGCAGTTTAGGCATCAAAGAGACCCAGTACTTC. This gives the protein CASSLGIKETQYF.

The CDR3 DNA reads as TGTGCCAGCAGCTTAGTCGGGACAGGGGTAGAAAAACTGTTTTTT. This sequence encodes CASSLVGTGVEKLFF. The chain has TRBV7-9 and TRBJ1-4, with 10 bases that match TRBD1. The V and J ends lost 1 base and 8 bases, in that order; junction bases with no gene match: 4. The germline gives CDR1 SEHNR, CDR2 FQNEAQ (reference sequence). This CDR3 contains 15 residues.

The rearrangement uses TRBV5-6 and TRBJ2-2; TRBD1 agrees at 7 bases. The CDR3 has 17 residues. Germline V lookup: CDR1 SGHDT, CDR2 YYEEEE. Germline trimming cut 2 bases from V and 4 bases from J; bases unmatched to any gene: 11. This CDR3 reads CASSFEGRGPLTGELFF. CDR3 DNA sequence: TGTGCCAGCAGCTTCGAGGGAAGGGGGCCCCTCACCGGGGAGCTGTTTTTT. The full variable domain, in which reference TRBV5-6 and TRBJ2-2 provide the parts outside the CDR3, is DAGVTQSPTHLIKTRGQQVTLRCSPKSGHDTVSWYQQALGQGPQFIFQYYEEEERQRGNFPDRFSGHQFPNYSSELNVNALLLGDSALYLCASSFEGRGPLTGELFFGEGSRLTVL.

This chain links TRBV9 with TRBJ2-3, with TRBD2 matching 9 bases. The germline gives CDR1 SGDLS, CDR2 YYNGEE. After removal of 2 bases from V and 2 bases from J, the junction contained 6 bases not matched to a gene. The CDR3 loop spans 16 amino acids. The CDR3 here is CASSVGSGGLTDTQYF. The CDR3 DNA is TGTGCCAGCAGCGTGGGTAGCGGGGGACTCACAGATACGCAGTATTTT.

The CDR3 DNA is TGTGCCAGCAGGGGTCGGCCTAGTGAAAAACTGTTTTTT. It specifies CASRGRPSEKLFF. V and J are TRBV28 and TRBJ1-4; D remains unclear. Trimming removed 6 bases at V and 7 bases at J, with 12 bases between. The CDR3 has 13 residues. CDR1 is MDHEN, CDR2 SYDVKM, per germline.

J is TRBJ2-6 and V is TRBV2; D is possibly TRBD1 (5 bases). Germline V gives CDR1 SNHLY, CDR2 FYNNEI. V gave up 6 bases and J gave up 0 bases, with 15 bases separating them. The CDR3 has 17 amino acids. DNA for the CDR3: TGTGCCAGCAGGGGTATAGGGGTCAGCTCTGGGGCCAACGTCCTGACTTTC. Protein sequence: CASRGIGVSSGANVLTF.

The genes are TRBV10-3 and TRBJ2-7; perhaps TRBD2 as D (6 bases). V lost 0 bases and J 7 bases, leaving 16 bases between the germline ends. This CDR3 has 15 amino acids. In germline, CDR1 is ENHRY, CDR2 SYGVKD. The CDR3 DNA reads as TGTGCCATCAGTGAGTCCAGACTGATTGCGGGGGAGCAGTACTTC. Translating gives CAISESRLIAGEQYF.

The rearrangement joins TRBV6-4 to TRBJ2-1; 10 positions match TRBD2. Germline-derived CDR1 and CDR2 are MRHNA and SNTAGT. V trimming: 0 bases; J trimming: 4 bases; junction bases outside the gene matches: 9. The CDR3 totals 18 residues. The CDR3 here is CASSDSGSAGGPYNEQFF. The CDR3 bases are TGTGCCAGCAGTGACTCGGGATCAGCGGGGGGGCCATACAATGAGCAGTTCTTC.

CDR3 amino acids: CASRRISDEQFF. CDR3 nucleotide sequence: TGTGCCAGCAGGCGGATAAGCGATGAGCAGTTCTTC. J is TRBJ2-1 and V is TRBV6-6; D is undetermined. With 6 bases removed from V and 8 bases from J, the gap between germline ends came to 11 bases. Germline V CDR1 and CDR2: MNHNY, SVGAGI (reference sequence). The CDR3 has 12 amino acids.

In DNA, the CDR3 is TGTGCCAGCAGTTTTGCAGGTACCTCTGGGGCCAACGTCCTGACTTTC. As protein: CASSFAGTSGANVLTF. The chain recombines TRBV27 with TRBJ2-6; D remains unclear. V was pared by 3 bases and J by 0 bases, with 9 bases between. This CDR3 is 16 amino acids long. CDR1 and CDR2 from the germline V gene are MNHEY and SMNVEV (reference sequence).

The gene calls are TRBV27 and TRBJ2-3; 11 positions agree with TRBD1. There are 15 residues in the CDR3. CDR1 and CDR2 (germline): MNHEY, SMNVEV (reference sequence). The V segment lost 2 bases and the J segment 4 bases; nucleotides outside the gene matches: 2. The CDR3 region has the DNA TGTGCCAGCAGTTTAAGGGGACAGGGGGCAGATACGCAGTATTTT. Encoded protein: CASSLRGQGADTQYF.

The chain employs TRBV30 and TRBJ2-3; the match to TRBD2 covers 10 bases. Germline lookup yields CDR1 GTSNPN and CDR2 SVGIG (reference sequence). With V trimmed by 1 base and J by 3 bases, 1 base remained unmatched. The CDR3 covers 14 residues. The CDR3 sequence: CAWSEGLATDTQYF. Here the CDR3 DNA reads TGTGCCTGGAGTGAGGGACTAGCGACAGATACGCAGTATTTT.

This chain links TRBV2 with TRBJ1-2; 8 positions match TRBD1. The germline V gene has CDR1 SNHLY and CDR2 FYNNEI. This CDR3 has 13 residues. Germline trimming cut 5 bases from V and 8 bases from J; bases unmatched to any gene: 7. CDR3 in amino acids: CASSLLDRVGYTF. In nucleotides, the CDR3 is TGTGCCAGCAGTTTATTGGACAGGGTCGGCTACACCTTC.

This clone was observed a handful of times. The gene calls are TRBV9 and TRBJ2-2; 8 nucleotides match TRBD2. J was trimmed by 5 bases and V by 5 bases; bases with no gene match: 14. The CDR3 sequence is 17 residues long. Looked up from germline, CDR1 is SGDLS and CDR2 is YYNGEE. The CDR3 sequence is CASRADSGAGGTGELFF. The CDR3 bases are TGTGCCAGCAGGGCTGACTCGGGCGCGGGGGGAACCGGGGAGCTGTTTTTT.

This clone showed up just once. The chain employs TRBV18 and TRBJ2-3, with D possibly being TRBD2 (5 bases). The CDR3 spans 16 residues. Trimming cost V 4 bases and J 2 bases, with 16 bases left between them. Germline V gene sequence: CDR1 KGHSH, CDR2 LQKENI. CDR3 sequence: CASSRQEGSATDTQYF. DNA of the CDR3: TGTGCCAGCTCACGACAAGAGGGATCCGCCACAGATACGCAGTATTTT. The full variable domain, rest sourced from reference TRBV18 and TRBJ2-3, is NAGVMQNPRHLVRRRGQEARLRCSPMKGHSHVYWYRQLPEEGLKFMVYLQKENIIDESGMPKERFSAEFPKEGPSILRIQQVVRGDSAAYFCASSRQEGSATDTQYFGPGTRLTVL.

This rearrangement joins TRBV7-2 to TRBJ2-7; 8 nucleotides agree with TRBD2. V was clipped by 5 bases and J by 4 bases; unmatched bases: 10. The CDR3 contains 15 residues. Germline assignment: CDR1 SGHTA and CDR2 FQGNSA. CDR3: CASSLQRGPAYEQYF. CDR3 nucleotides: TGTGCCAGCAGCCTCCAGCGGGGGCCAGCTTACGAGCAGTACTTC.

The J gene is TRBJ2-5, the V gene TRBV2; TRBD2 is a possible D gene (6 bases). Germline-derived CDR1 and CDR2 are SNHLY and FYNNEI. This CDR3 has 12 residues. Trimming took off 4 bases at V and 10 bases at J, with 13 bases between the two ends. The CDR3 DNA sequence: TGTGCCAGCAGTGGGGAGGCGTCGGGCCAGTACTTC. Translated: CASSGEASGQYF.

This rearrangement joins TRBV14 to TRBJ2-7, with TRBD2 matching 9 bases. Germline V gives CDR1 SGHDN, CDR2 FVKESK. The length of the CDR3 is 15 residues. J lost 1 base, V lost 4 bases, and 5 bases had no gene match. CDR3 bases: TGTGCCAGCAGCCTGGGGACTAGCTTTTCCTACGAGCAGTACTTC. It translates to CASSLGTSFSYEQYF. Drawing the rest from reference TRBV14 and TRBJ2-7, the complete variable domain is EAGVTQFPSHSVIEKGQTVTLRCDPISGHDNLYWYRRVMGKEIKFLLHFVKESKQDESGMPNNRFLAERTGGTYSTLKVQPAELEDSGVYFCASSLGTSFSYEQYFGPGTRLTVT.

The chain joins TRBV10-3 to TRBJ2-2; 7 bases align to TRBD1. The CDR3 has 17 amino acids. The trim removed 6 bases at V and 0 bases at J, leaving 10 bases unmatched. Germline V gives CDR1 ENHRY, CDR2 SYGVKD. This CDR3 is CAIRTSRTGSNTGELFF. As DNA, the CDR3 is TGTGCCATCAGGACCTCCCGGACAGGCTCGAACACCGGGGAGCTGTTTTTT.

This clone was seen once. The rearrangement uses TRBV6-2 or TRBV6-3 and TRBJ2-2; no clear D. Trimming stripped 4 bases from V and 0 bases from J, with 6 bases between. Germline V CDR1 and CDR2: MNHEY, SVGEGT. This CDR3 region has 14 residues. The CDR3, as DNA: TGTGCCAGCAGTTTCCTCCCGAACACCGGGGAGCTGTTTTTT. Its translation is CASSFLPNTGELFF.

The gene calls are TRBV6-5 and TRBJ1-5, with TRBD1 as a possible D gene (5 bases). The CDR3 is 14 amino acids. CDR1 and CDR2 from the germline V gene are MNHEY and SVGAGI. The V end lost 7 bases, the J end lost 0 bases, and 10 bases lay between the germline ends. CDR3: CASIGASSNQPQHF. The CDR3 DNA reads as TGTGCCAGCATAGGGGCCTCTAGCAATCAGCCCCAGCATTTT.

The chain employs TRBV12-3 or TRBV12-4 and TRBJ2-3; D gene unclear. The V and J ends lost 4 bases and 1 base respectively, with 6 bases between them. The CDR3 length is 13 residues. For the CDR3, the DNA is TGTGCCAGCAGTTCCCGGGGCACAGATACGCAGTATTTT. This encodes CASSSRGTDTQYF.

The chain has TRBV19 and TRBJ2-5; 8 bases are shared with TRBD2. This CDR3 contains 14 residues. V lost 1 base to trimming and J lost 6 bases; unmatched junction nucleotides: 4. The germline CDR1 and CDR2 sequences are LNHDA and SQIVND (reference sequence). The CDR3 here is CASSIAGGLKTQYF. The CDR3 DNA sequence: TGTGCCAGTAGTATAGCGGGGGGGCTGAAGACCCAGTACTTC.

The chain uses TRBV10-3 and TRBJ2-1; D gene uncertain. There are 13 residues in the CDR3. The germline V and J ends were trimmed by 4 bases and 7 bases, with 11 bases remaining between them. CDR1 and CDR2 (germline): ENHRY, SYGVKD. Written as DNA, the CDR3 is TGTGCCATCAGTGGTGCGGCGCGGAATGAGCAGTTCTTC. Translation gives CAISGAARNEQFF.

J is TRBJ2-7 and V is TRBV5-6; D is perhaps TRBD2 (6 bases). Per germline, CDR1 SGHDT and CDR2 YYEEEE. This CDR3 has 14 amino acids. V shed 4 bases and J shed 2 bases, with 13 bases lying between them. The DNA for the CDR3 is TGTGCCAGCAGCCAGGGACTGAGAGCCTACGAGCAGTACTTC. Translating gives CASSQGLRAYEQYF.